One sample yielded the 8 T cell receptor beta chains listed below, sequenced in a study of graft-versus-host responses after intestinal transplantation. This table comes from immunoSEQ multiplex PCR, and its TCRdb copy is limited to in-frame clones, with some not included. The sample consists of around 7,000 clones, roughly 34% of them appearing once. Plating combined 200,000 CFSE-labeled responder cells with 200,000 irradiated, violet-dye-labeled stimulator cells. This specimen was alloreactive CD8+ T cells from a mixed lymphocyte reaction culture, taken before transplantation. Sample subset: CFSE-low proliferating T cells sorted from roughly 6-day pre-transplant mixed lymphocyte reaction (GvH or HvG direction). The receptors stem from a human patient who was an organ donor for intestinal transplantation.

This clone is labeled large. The chain is built from TRBV4-1 and TRBJ2-7; 8 bases are a match to TRBD2. CDR3 length equals 15 residues. V was clipped by 4 bases and J by 0 bases; unmatched bases: 5. The V gene's germline CDR1 is MGHRA and CDR2 YSYEKL. DNA for the CDR3: TGCGCCAGCAGCCTACCCGGGAGGGCCTCCTACGAGCAGTACTTC. Translating it yields CASSLPGRASYEQYF.

This clone has a handful of counts. The chain combines TRBV7-9 with TRBJ2-7; 9 bases align to TRBD2. CDR3 length: 17 amino acids. Looked up from germline, CDR1 is SEHNR and CDR2 is FQNEAQ (reference sequence). J lost 0 bases, V lost 3 bases, and 9 bases had no gene match. DNA for the CDR3: TGTGCCAGCAGCTTGTCGGTGACTAGCGGACCCTCCTACGAGCAGTACTTC. Translated, it gives CASSLSVTSGPSYEQYF. Combining the CDR3 with reference TRBV7-9 and TRBJ2-7 gives the whole variable domain DTGVSQNPRHKITKRGQNVTFRCDPISEHNRLYWYRQTLGQGPEFLTYFQNEAQLEKSRLLSDRFSAERPKGSFSTLEIQRTEQGDSAMYLCASSLSVTSGPSYEQYFGPGTRLTVT.

This clone has more than one count but fewer than ten. The chain uses TRBV5-1 and TRBJ2-1, with TRBD2 matching over 11 bases. Trimming removed 2 bases from V and 1 base from J; junction bases left unmatched: 5. Germline V gene lookup returns CDR1 SGHRS and CDR2 YFSETQ. The CDR3 has 17 amino acids. The CDR3 loop is CASSFWASGGSYNEQFF. In DNA form, the CDR3 reads TGCGCCAGCAGCTTTTGGGCTAGCGGGGGGTCCTACAATGAGCAGTTCTTC.

The chain carries TRBV19 and TRBJ1-1; D possibly corresponds to TRBD1 (6 bases). Germline loops: CDR1 LNHDA, CDR2 SQIVND (reference sequence). The CDR3 contains 12 residues. Trimming stripped 6 bases from V and 5 bases from J, with 10 bases between. The CDR3 DNA sequence: TGTGCCAGTAGGCGGGGGCAAACTGAAGCTTTCTTT. Its protein is CASRRGQTEAFF.

V and J are TRBV27 and TRBJ2-1, with 9 positions matching TRBD2. J lost 6 bases, V lost 1 base, and 7 bases had no gene match. This CDR3 has 16 residues. Germline CDR1 is MNHEY and CDR2 is SMNVEV (reference sequence). CDR3 residues: CASSLYLAGRGNEQFF. The CDR3 nucleotides read TGTGCCAGCAGTTTATACCTAGCGGGAAGGGGCAATGAGCAGTTCTTC.

The chain couples TRBV19 to TRBJ2-5; TRBD2 might be the D (5 bases). The end of the DNA is better explained by TRBJ2-7, so the J call may be wrong. CDR3 length: 14 residues. The germline CDR1 and CDR2 sequences are LNHDA and SQIVND (reference sequence). DNA for the CDR3: TGTGCCAGTAGTATAGGCAGCGGTTCCTACGAGCAGTACTTC. It codes for CASSIGSGSYEQYF.

This clone turned up a few times. This chain uses TRBV7-4 with TRBJ1-5; D gene ambiguous. This CDR3 comprises 12 residues. Trimming took off 6 bases at V and 6 bases at J, with 9 bases between the two ends. The V gene's germline CDR1 is SGHVT and CDR2 SQSDAQ. The DNA for the CDR3 is TGTGCCAGCAGTCCAGGTAGTCAGCCCCAGCATTTT. This translates into CASSPGSQPQHF. Together with reference TRBV7-4 and TRBJ1-5, the CDR3 gives the full variable domain: GAGVSQSPRYKVAKRGRDVALRCDSISGHVTLYWYRQTLGQGSEVLTYSQSDAQRDKSGRPSGRFSAERPERSVSTLKIQRTEQGDSAVYLCASSPGSQPQHFGDGTRLSIL.

This chain uses TRBV11-2 with TRBJ2-3; 16 positions agree with TRBD2. The CDR3 loop spans 16 amino acids. Germline V gene lookup returns CDR1 SGHAT and CDR2 FQNNGV. The V gene end was trimmed by 4 bases and the J gene end by 4 bases; junction bases not matched to a gene: 2. CDR3 nucleotide sequence: TGTGCCAGCAGCTATGGGACTAGCGGGGGGGCAGATACGCAGTATTTT. Translated, it gives CASSYGTSGGADTQYF.